This T cell receptor beta chain was retrieved from a study of glioma-infiltrating T cells after dendritic cell vaccination. No glioblastoma patient carried an isocitrate dehydrogenase mutation. Using immunoSEQ multiplex PCR, the repertoire was profiled, and TCRdb retains in-frame clones only, with some absent. This table has roughly 83,000 clones, around 84% appearing once. Looked up from germline, CDR1 is SGHNT and CDR2 is YYREEE (reference sequence). This CDR3 is built from 19 residues. With 10 bases clipped from V and 1 base from J, the junction kept 21 bases outside the gene matches. This clone was picked up one time.

The rearrangement joins TRBV5-4 to TRBJ2-4, with 9 positions matching TRBD2. This TCR was sampled from a human donor with glioblastoma. This material consisted of blood, taken before dendritic cell vaccination. This CDR3 reads CAPSPGWLAGRAAKNIQYF. The CDR3 bases are TGTGCCCCCAGCCCGGGTTGGCTAGCGGGAAGGGCGGCCAAAAACATTCAGTACTTC.